One sample yielded the 10 T cell receptor beta chains listed below, sequenced in a study of shared clonotypes between healthy human individuals. The repertoire was sequenced with immunoSEQ multiplex PCR; TCRdb's copy has only in-frame clones and lacks some. The sample lists about 1 million clones, around four fifths occurring once. The specimen was memory CD4+ T cells sorted from blood. Regarding subset: CD45RA-negative fraction. The receptors here all came from a man younger than 35 in good health.

Details on this clone: At the DNA level, this CDR3 is encoded by other sequences in the same sample as well. The rearrangement uses TRBV6-4 and TRBJ2-3; 8 bases map to TRBD2. Trimming took 5 bases from V and 1 from J; bases not matched to a gene: 2. Per the germline V gene, CDR1 is MRHNA and CDR2 is SNTAGT. The CDR3 spans 14 residues. CDR3 nucleotide sequence: TGTGCCAGCAGTCTAGCGGGCGGCACAGATACGCAGTATTTT. It translates to CASSLAGGTDTQYF.

The rearrangement uses TRBV30 and TRBJ1-3; 7 nucleotides agree with TRBD1. The length of the CDR3 is 16 residues. Trimming at V came to 0 bases and at J to 1 base, leaving 6 bases not matched to a gene. From germline, CDR1 is GTSNPN and CDR2 SVGIG (reference sequence). CDR3 sequence reads: CAWSVDRVFSGNTIYF. In DNA, the CDR3 is TGTGCCTGGAGTGTAGACAGGGTGTTTTCTGGAAACACCATATATTTT.

The chain couples TRBV7-6 to TRBJ2-2; tentatively, D is TRBD1 or TRBD2 (6 bases each). V was shortened by 1 base and J by 0 bases, with 9 bases between the two germline ends. The CDR3 is made up of 16 amino acids. Germline lookup yields CDR1 SGHVS and CDR2 FNYEAQ. CDR3 sequence (DNA): TGTGCCAGCAGCTTAGAGGGGGGCGCGAACACCGGGGAGCTGTTTTTT. Translation: CASSLEGGANTGELFF.

Note on this clone: One end of the junction does not line up with germline, which may come from a read error. The V call is TRBV7-7, the J call TRBJ2-3, with 8 bases that match TRBD2. CDR1 and CDR2 (germline): SSHAT, FNYEAQ (reference sequence). CDR3 length equals 15 residues. The CDR3 sequence is CASSPLAGSTDTQYF. The CDR3 DNA reads TGTGCTAGCAGCCCATTAGCGGGGAGCACAGATACGCAGTATTTT.

V gene TRBV29-1 combines with J gene TRBJ2-7; TRBD2 matches 7 bases. Unmatched junction bases numbered 6, after V lost 4 bases and J lost 6 bases. Germline CDR1 reads SQVTM; CDR2 reads ANQGSEA. The CDR3 length is 12 residues. In DNA, the CDR3 is TGCAGCGTTGGAGAAACGGGGGGCGAGCAGTACTTC. Encoded protein: CSVGETGGEQYF.

The rearrangement links TRBV30 to TRBJ1-4; 7 bases align to TRBD1. J was trimmed by 1 base and V by 1 base; bases with no gene match: 3. Germline V lookup: CDR1 GTSNPN, CDR2 SVGIG (reference sequence). This CDR3 is built from 15 residues. CDR3 residues: CAWSANRGTNEKLFF. DNA of the CDR3: TGTGCCTGGAGTGCGAACAGGGGAACTAATGAAAAACTGTTTTTT.

The chain recombines TRBV6-6 with TRBJ1-1; no definite D call. V dropped 3 bases and J dropped 6 bases, with 14 bases sitting between them. The CDR3 spans 14 residues. Germline V CDR1 and CDR2: MNHNY, SVGAGI (reference sequence). The CDR3, as DNA: TGTGCCAGCAGTTATAATCTGAGGGCCCCTGAAGCTTTCTTT. Translating gives CASSYNLRAPEAFF.

The CDR3 protein is CASRYRDRNTEAFF. CDR3 coding DNA: TGTGCCAGCAGATACAGAGATAGGAACACTGAAGCTTTCTTT. The chain recombines TRBV28 with TRBJ1-1; D is uncertain. Trimming shortened V by 6 bases and J by 1 base, and 12 bases separated the two germline ends. Germline V gene data show CDR1 as MDHEN and CDR2 as SYDVKM. The CDR3 sequence is 14 residues long.

The sample holds one count of this clone. The V gene is TRBV10-3, the J gene TRBJ1-1, with 7 positions matching TRBD1. The CDR3 consists of 15 residues. After removal of 3 bases from V and 0 bases from J, the junction contained 4 bases not matched to a gene. From germline, CDR1 is ENHRY and CDR2 SYGVKD. The CDR3 protein is CAISERGTVNTEAFF. The CDR3 DNA reads as TGTGCCATCAGTGAAAGAGGGACAGTGAACACTGAAGCTTTCTTT.

This clone was detected a few times. The chain couples TRBV29-1 to TRBJ1-1; weak D call: TRBD1 (5 bases). Germline V CDR1 and CDR2: SQVTM, ANQGSEA. This CDR3 has 15 residues. V lost 7 bases and J 3 bases, leaving 21 bases between the germline ends. The CDR3: CSGTRDGGWDTEAFF. The CDR3 DNA reads as TGCAGCGGTACCCGGGACGGAGGTTGGGACACTGAAGCTTTCTTT.